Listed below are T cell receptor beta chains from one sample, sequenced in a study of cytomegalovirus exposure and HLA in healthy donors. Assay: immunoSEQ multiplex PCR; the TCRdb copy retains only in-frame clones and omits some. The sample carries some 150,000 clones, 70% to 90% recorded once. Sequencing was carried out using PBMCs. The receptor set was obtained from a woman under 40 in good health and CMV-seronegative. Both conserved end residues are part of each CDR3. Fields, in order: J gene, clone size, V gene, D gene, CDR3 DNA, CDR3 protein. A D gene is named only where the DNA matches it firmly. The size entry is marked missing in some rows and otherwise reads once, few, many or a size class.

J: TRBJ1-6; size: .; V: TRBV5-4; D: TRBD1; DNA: TGTGCCAGCAGCTCTTACAGGGGGATAACACCCCTCCACTTT; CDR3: CASSSYRGITPLHF
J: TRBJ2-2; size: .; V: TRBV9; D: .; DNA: TGTGCCAGCAGCGCGAGGGATAGGACCGGGGAGCTGTTTTTT; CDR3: CASSARDRTGELFF
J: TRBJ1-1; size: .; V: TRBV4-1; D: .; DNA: TGCGCCAGCAGCCAAGATGGCAGGGCTTTCCTTCCGAACACTGAAGCTTTCTTT; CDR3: CASSQDGRAFLPNTEAFF
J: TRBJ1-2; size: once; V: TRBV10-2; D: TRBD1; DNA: TGCGCCAGCAGTCGGGACAGGGTGGAGAGCTACACCTTC; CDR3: CASSRDRVESYTF
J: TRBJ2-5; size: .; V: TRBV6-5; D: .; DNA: TGTGCCAGCAGTTACTCGACGACAGGCGAGACCCAGTACTTC; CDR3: CASSYSTTGETQYF
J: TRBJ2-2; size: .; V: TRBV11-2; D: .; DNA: TGTGCCAGCGGATACAGGGCGAGCGGGGAGCTGTTTTTT; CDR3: CASGYRASGELFF
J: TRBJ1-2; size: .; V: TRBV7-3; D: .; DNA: TGTGCCAGCAGCCTAGGACCGACAGCTAACTATGGCTACACCTTC; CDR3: CASSLGPTANYGYTF
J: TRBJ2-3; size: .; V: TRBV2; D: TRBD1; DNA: TGTGCCAGCACTCGGGACAGAAGCACAGATACGCAGTATTTT; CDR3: CASTRDRSTDTQYF
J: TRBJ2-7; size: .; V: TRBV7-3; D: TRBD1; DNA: TGTGCCGGCAGGCCTAGGACAGGGGGCCTAGCGGGCCTTCCCTACGAGCAGTACTTC; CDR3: CAGRPRTGGLAGLPYEQYF
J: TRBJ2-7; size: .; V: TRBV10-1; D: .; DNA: TGCGCCAGCAGTGACTCAGGACATCGGGAGCAGTACTTC; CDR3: CASSDSGHREQYF
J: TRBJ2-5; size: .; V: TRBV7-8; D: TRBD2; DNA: TGTGCCAGCAGCCCTAGCGGGGGGGCGGAGACCCAGTACTTC; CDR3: CASSPSGGAETQYF
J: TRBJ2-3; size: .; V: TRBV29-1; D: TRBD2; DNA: TGCAGCGTTGAGGCTAGCGGGGGGTCGGTAGATACGCAGTATTTT; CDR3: CSVEASGGSVDTQYF
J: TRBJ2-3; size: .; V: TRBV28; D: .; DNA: TGTGCCAGCGAACATCGGGGTACAGATACGCAGTATTTT; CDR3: CASEHRGTDTQYF
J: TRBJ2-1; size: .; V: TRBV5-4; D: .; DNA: TGTGCCAGCAGCTCTCCTACGGGGTCTTACAATGAGCAGTTCTTC; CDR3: CASSSPTGSYNEQFF
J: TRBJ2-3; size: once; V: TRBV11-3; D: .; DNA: TGTGCCAGCAGCCGCGGGTGGGATACGCAGTATTTT; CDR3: CASSRGWDTQYF
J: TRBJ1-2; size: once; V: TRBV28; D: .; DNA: TGTGCCAGCAGTTTATTAGGGGGTTCATTTGGCTACACCTTC; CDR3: CASSLLGGSFGYTF
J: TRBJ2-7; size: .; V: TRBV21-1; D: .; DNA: TGTGCCAGCAGCAGAACAGGGAGCCGAAAGGAGTACTACGAGCAGTACTTC; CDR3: CASSRTGSRKEYYEQYF
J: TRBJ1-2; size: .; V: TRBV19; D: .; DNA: TGCGGAAGTGGAGGGTATGGCTACACCTTC; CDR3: CGSGGYGYTF
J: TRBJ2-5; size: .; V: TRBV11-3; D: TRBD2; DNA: TGTGCCAGCAGCTCGGCCCCTAGCGGGGGGCCCCGGGAGACCCAGTACTTC; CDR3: CASSSAPSGGPRETQYF
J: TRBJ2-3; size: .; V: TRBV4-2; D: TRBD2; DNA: TGTGCCAGCAGCCCAACTAGCGGGAACATTGCAGTTGGGGATACGCAGTATTTT; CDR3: CASSPTSGNIAVGDTQYF
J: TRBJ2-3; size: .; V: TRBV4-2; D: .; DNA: TGTGCCAGCAGCCAAGCCCAAGCGGGCCTGAGCACAGATACGCAGTATTTT; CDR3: CASSQAQAGLSTDTQYF
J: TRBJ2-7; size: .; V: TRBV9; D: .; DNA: TGTGCCAGCACCGCACGGGACACCGGACAGTTCTACGAGCAGTACTTC; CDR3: CASTARDTGQFYEQYF
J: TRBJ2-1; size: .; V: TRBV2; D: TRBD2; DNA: TGTGCCAGCAAGGTAGCGGGGGTCTACAATGAGCAGTTCTTC; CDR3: CASKVAGVYNEQFF
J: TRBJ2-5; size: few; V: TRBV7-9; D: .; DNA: TGTGCCAGCAACGACGGCGGGGAGCAAGAGACCCAGTACTTC; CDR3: CASNDGGEQETQYF
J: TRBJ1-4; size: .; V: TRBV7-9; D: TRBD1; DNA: TGTGCCAGCAGCTTGGCCCCAGGGGGCACTAATGAAAAACTGTTTTTT; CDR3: CASSLAPGGTNEKLFF
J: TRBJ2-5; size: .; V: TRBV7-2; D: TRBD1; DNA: TGTGCCAGCAGCTTCCCGGACAGGGAAGAGACCCAGTACTTC; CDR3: CASSFPDREETQYF
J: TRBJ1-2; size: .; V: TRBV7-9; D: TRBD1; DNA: TGTTCCAGCAGCTATCGGTTGGGACAGGGGGGACGGAACTATGGCTACACCTTC; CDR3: CSSSYRLGQGGRNYGYTF
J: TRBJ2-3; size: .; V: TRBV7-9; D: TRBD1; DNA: TGTGCCAGCAGCTCCATACAGGGGCGACGCACAGATACGCAGTATTTT; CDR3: CASSSIQGRRTDTQYF
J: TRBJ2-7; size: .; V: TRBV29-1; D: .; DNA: TGCAGCGTTGGGGGGCGCGACGAGCAGTACTTC; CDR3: CSVGGRDEQYF
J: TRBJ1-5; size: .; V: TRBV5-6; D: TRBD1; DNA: TGTGCCAGCAGCCGCAGGGGGGATTGGAATCAGCCCCAGCATTTT; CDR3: CASSRRGDWNQPQHF
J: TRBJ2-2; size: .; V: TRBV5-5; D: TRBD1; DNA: TGTGCCAGCAGCCCAGGACAGGGGGAAACCGGGGAGCTGTTTTTT; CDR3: CASSPGQGETGELFF
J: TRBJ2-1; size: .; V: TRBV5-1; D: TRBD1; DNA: TGCGCCAGCAGCTCCTCCGGGACAGGGTACAATGAGCAGTTCTTC; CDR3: CASSSSGTGYNEQFF
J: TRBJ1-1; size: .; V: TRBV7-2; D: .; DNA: TGTGCCAGCAGCTTAATGCAGGGCGGTACTGAAGCTTTCTTT; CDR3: CASSLMQGGTEAFF
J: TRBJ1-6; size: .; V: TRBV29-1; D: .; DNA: TGCAGCGTTCGGGAGGCTGGATACTCCCCCCTCCACTTT; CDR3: CSVREAGYSPLHF
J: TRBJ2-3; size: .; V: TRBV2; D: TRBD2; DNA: TGTGCCAGCAGTGGGGCGGGGGGGTTCACAGATACGCAGTATTTT; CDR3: CASSGAGGFTDTQYF
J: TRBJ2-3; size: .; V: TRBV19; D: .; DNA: TGTGCCAGTAGTATAGTCCGCGGGGGCCCAGATACGCAGTATTTT; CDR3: CASSIVRGGPDTQYF
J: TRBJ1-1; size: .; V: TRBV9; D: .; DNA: TGTGCCAGCAGCTACCTCCCAGGGATTAACACTGAAGCTTTCTTT; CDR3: CASSYLPGINTEAFF
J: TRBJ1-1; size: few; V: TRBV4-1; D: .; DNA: TGCGCCAGCAGCCCCACCCCCGGCAGGGGTATTAACACTGAAGCTTTCTTT; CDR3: CASSPTPGRGINTEAFF
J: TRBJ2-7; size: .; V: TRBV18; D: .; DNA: TGTGCCAGCTCACGGGACACCATCTACGAGCAGTACTTC; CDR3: CASSRDTIYEQYF
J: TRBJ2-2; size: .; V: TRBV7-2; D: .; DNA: TGTGCCAGCAGTCCAGGGGTAACCGGGGAGCTGTTTTTT; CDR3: CASSPGVTGELFF
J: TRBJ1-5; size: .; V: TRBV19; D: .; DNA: TGTGCCAGTAGCGGCCAAGGGGATCAGCCCCAGCATTTT; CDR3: CASSGQGDQPQHF
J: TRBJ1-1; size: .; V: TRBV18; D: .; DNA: TGTGCCAGCTCACCACAGCTTGAAGCTTTCTTT; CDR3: CASSPQLEAFF
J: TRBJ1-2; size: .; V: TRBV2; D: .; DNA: TGTGCCGGGCCCTGGGTCGAGGGCTGGGTGGACTATGGCTACACCTTC; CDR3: CAGPWVEGWVDYGYTF
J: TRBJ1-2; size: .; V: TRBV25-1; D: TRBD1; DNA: TGTGCCAGCGGAGACAGGGGGGATGGCTACACCTTC; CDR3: CASGDRGDGYTF
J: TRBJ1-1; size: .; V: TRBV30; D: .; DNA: TGTGCCTGGGATCACGGGGGCACTGAAGCTTTCTTT; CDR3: CAWDHGGTEAFF
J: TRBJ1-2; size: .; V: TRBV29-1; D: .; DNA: TGCAGCGTTGAAGACGGGATCAGCTCCACTTTAGGGGGCTATGGCTACACCTTC; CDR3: CSVEDGISSTLGGYGYTF
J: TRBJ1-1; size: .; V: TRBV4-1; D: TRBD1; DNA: TGCGCCAGCAGCCAGGGGACAGAGAACACTGAAGCTTTCTTT; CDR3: CASSQGTENTEAFF
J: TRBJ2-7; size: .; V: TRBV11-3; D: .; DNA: TGTGCCAGCAGCCCCAGGGACACCACCTACGAGCAGTACTTC; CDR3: CASSPRDTTYEQYF
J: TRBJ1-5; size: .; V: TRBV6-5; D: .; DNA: TGTGCCAGCAGTTACTCCGGCAGGGTGGGTTGGCCCCAGCATTTT; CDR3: CASSYSGRVGWPQHF
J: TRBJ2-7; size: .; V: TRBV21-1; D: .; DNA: TGTGCCAGCAGCACAACAGCCGGGACTTGGACCTACGAGCAGTACTTC; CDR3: CASSTTAGTWTYEQYF
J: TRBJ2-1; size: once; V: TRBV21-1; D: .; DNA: TGTGCCAGCAGTCCTGCGGGGGGGATGTACAATGAGCAGTTCTTC; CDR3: CASSPAGGMYNEQFF
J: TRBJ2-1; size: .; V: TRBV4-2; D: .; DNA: TGTGCCAGCAGCCCTCGGGGCATTAGCGGTCAATACAATGAGCAGTTCTTC; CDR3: CASSPRGISGQYNEQFF
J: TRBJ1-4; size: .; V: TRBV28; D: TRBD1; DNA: TGTGCCAGCGCGGGACAGAAAAATGAAAAACTGTTTTTT; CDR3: CASAGQKNEKLFF
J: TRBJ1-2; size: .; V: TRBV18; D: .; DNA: TGTGCCAGCTCACCTGGGCCAAGCTATGGCTACACCTTC; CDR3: CASSPGPSYGYTF
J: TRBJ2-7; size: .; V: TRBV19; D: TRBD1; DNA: TGTGCCAGTAGACTGGACAGGTGGGCCTACGAGCAGTACTTC; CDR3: CASRLDRWAYEQYF
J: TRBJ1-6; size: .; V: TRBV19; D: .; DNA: TGTGCCAGTAGTGACCTATTGGGGGCTCAGGGTTCACCCCTCCACTTT; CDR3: CASSDLLGAQGSPLHF
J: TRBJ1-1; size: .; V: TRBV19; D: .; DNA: TGTGCCAGTAGTTGGGGGGGCACTGAAGCTTTCTTT; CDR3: CASSWGGTEAFF